This entry lists 3 T cell receptor beta chains sequenced from one sample in a study of CD8 T cells in ankylosing spondylitis. One entry per CDR3 protein, called by TCRdb with MiXCR from the 5' RACE reads. The table lists roughly 40,000 distinct CDR3 sequences, approximately 2.6% of them singletons, with approximately 4.5% in the top ten. The sequencing input was blood, either unsorted or a sorted T cell fraction (not recorded which). All receptors derive from a male donor with ankylosing spondylitis or in good health (not recorded which).

This clonotype was detected ten times or more. This rearrangement joins TRBV9 to TRBJ2-7; the match to TRBD2 covers 10 bases. This CDR3 comprises 15 residues. Germline CDR1 reads SGDLS; CDR2 reads YYNGEE. The trim removed 4 bases at V and 3 bases at J, leaving 7 bases unmatched. As DNA, the CDR3 is TGTGCCAGCAGCCACGGACTAGCGGATTACTACGAGCAGTACTTC. This codes for CASSHGLADYYEQYF. The full variable domain, rest sourced from reference TRBV9 and TRBJ2-7, is DSGVTQTPKHLITATGQRVTLRCSPRSGDLSVYWYQQSLDQGLQFLIQYYNGEERAKGNILERFSAQQFPDLHSELNLSSLELGDSALYFCASSHGLADYYEQYFGPGTRLTVT.

This clonotype appeared many times. The V and J genes are TRBV9 and TRBJ1-1, with D perhaps matching TRBD1 (5 bases). This CDR3 has 14 amino acids. Germline V gives CDR1 SGDLS, CDR2 YYNGEE. V was pared by 0 bases and J by 4 bases, with 10 bases between. CDR3 DNA sequence: TGTGCCAGCAGCGTAGTATCAACAGGCACTGAAGCTTTCTTT. Amino acids: CASSVVSTGTEAFF.

This clonotype was recorded many times. The chain joins TRBV9 to TRBJ1-5, with D unresolved. From germline, CDR1 is SGDLS and CDR2 YYNGEE. Deletions cut 0 bases from V and 0 bases from J, with 1 base between. This CDR3 is built from 13 residues. Here the CDR3 reads CASSVGSNQPQHF. The CDR3 bases are TGTGCCAGCAGCGTAGGTAGCAATCAGCCCCAGCATTTT.